Shown below are 32 T cell receptor beta chains from a single sample sequenced in a study of blood T cells in healthy people across ages. Combining a sample-barcoded 5' primer with a J-beta primer mix, a second PCR ran for about 7 to 12 cycles. TCRdb analysed the 5' RACE reads with MiXCR anew, one entry per CDR3 protein. Among 500,000 to 600,000 distinct CDR3 sequences listed, 27% were seen once. The material sequenced was blood. These receptors all come from a woman aged 70 to 79 in good health.

The chain recombines TRBV20-1 with TRBJ2-5; 10 nucleotides align to TRBD2. The DNA matches TRBJ2-7 better at its end, which makes the J call doubtful. This CDR3 contains 14 residues. From germline, CDR1 is DFQATT and CDR2 SNEGSKA (reference sequence). Written as DNA, the CDR3 is TGCAGTGCTTGGGAGCGGGGGGGCCTCTACGAGCAGTACTTC. Protein: CSAWERGGLYEQYF.

The table lists this clonotype with a few counts. The V call is TRBV6-5, the J call TRBJ1-2; 7 nucleotides match TRBD1. In germline, CDR1 is MNHEY, CDR2 SVGAGI. This CDR3 spans 13 amino acids. J lost 3 bases, V lost 5 bases, and 3 bases had no gene match. The chain's CDR3 is CASSRGQDYGYTF. DNA for the CDR3: TGTGCCAGCAGTCGTGGACAGGACTATGGCTACACCTTC.

The chain links TRBV20-1 to TRBJ2-5; D is undetermined. TRBJ2-7 matches the DNA end more closely, so the J call is doubtful. Germline V CDR1 and CDR2: DFQATT, SNEGSKA (reference sequence). The length of the CDR3 is 14 residues. CDR3 region: CSASLASQTYEQYF. The CDR3 nucleotides are TGCAGTGCTAGTTTAGCCTCACAGACCTACGAGCAGTACTTC.

The rearrangement uses TRBV9 and TRBJ2-3; TRBD2 matches 7 bases. V was clipped by 2 bases and J by 2 bases; unmatched bases: 2. This CDR3 spans 14 amino acids. Germline V lookup: CDR1 SGDLS, CDR2 YYNGEE. DNA for the CDR3: TGTGCCAGCAGCGTGCGGGGGAACACAGATACGCAGTATTTT. This codes for CASSVRGNTDTQYF.

The chain has TRBV7-2 and TRBJ1-3; 8 bases line up with TRBD1. The length of the CDR3 is 15 residues. From germline, CDR1 is SGHTA and CDR2 FQGNSA. With V trimmed by 5 bases and J by 2 bases, 5 bases remained unmatched. DNA of the CDR3: TGTGCCAGCAGCGTACAGGGGGGTCCTGGAAACACCATATATTTT. Translation: CASSVQGGPGNTIYF.

The chain employs TRBV18 and TRBJ1-2, with D unresolved. The germline gives CDR1 KGHSH, CDR2 LQKENI. Trimming took 3 bases from V and 2 from J, leaving 16 bases between them. The CDR3 is 16 residues long. The CDR3 nucleotides are TGTGCCAGCTCACCGGGCACACGGTTAGCGAACTATGGCTACACCTTC. This gives the protein CASSPGTRLANYGYTF.

There are a few counts of this clonotype. CDR3 in amino acids: CSATRDTQFF. Here the CDR3 DNA reads TGCAGTGCCACCCGGGACACCCAGTTCTTC. The chain combines TRBV20-1 with TRBJ2-1; perhaps TRBD1 as D (6 bases). This CDR3 contains 10 residues. The V end lost 6 bases, the J end lost 13 bases, and 13 bases lay between the germline ends. From germline, CDR1 is DFQATT and CDR2 SNEGSKA (reference sequence).

This clonotype turned up a few times. V is TRBV7-2 and J is TRBJ2-1; possible D gene TRBD2, 6 bases. Germline CDR1 is SGHTA and CDR2 is FQGNSA. CDR3 size: 15 residues. Trimming pared 6 bases from V and 2 bases from J, leaving 14 bases between. The CDR3 DNA reads TGTGCCAGCAGGGGAGGAGGGGCCACCTACAATGAGCAGTTCTTC. It codes for CASRGGGATYNEQFF.

On this clonotype itself: One end of the junction fails to match germline, which may point to a read error. This chain connects TRBV12-3 or TRBV12-4 to TRBJ2-3; 12 nucleotides match TRBD2. The CDR3 extends over 15 amino acids. The DNA of the CDR3 is TGTGCCAGCAGTCTGACTAGCGGGAGTGCAGATGCGCAGTATTTT. Residues: CASSLTSGSADAQYF.

The gene calls are TRBV7-9 and TRBJ1-1; D is uncertain. The CDR3 spans 13 residues. Germline CDR1 SEHNR, CDR2 FQNEAQ (reference sequence). Trimming took off 2 bases at V and 3 bases at J, with 7 bases between the two ends. CDR3 sequence (DNA): TGTGCCAGCAGCTTAAACCTCTACACTGAAGCTTTCTTT. As protein: CASSLNLYTEAFF.

This clonotype showed up just a few times. Mismatch with germline at one junction end may stem from a read error. J is TRBJ2-7 and V is TRBV18; TRBD2 agrees at 10 bases. CDR3 length: 15 amino acids. Germline V gene data show CDR1 as KGHSH and CDR2 as LQKENI. CDR3 in DNA: TGTGCCTGCTCAGCCGGGACTAGCGTCTCCTACGAGCAGTACTTC. This gives the protein CACSAGTSVSYEQYF.

This sequence joins TRBV11-1 and TRBJ1-1, with D unclear. The CDR3 is 13 residues long. CDR1 and CDR2 from the germline V gene are SGHAT and FQDESV (reference sequence). Trimming removed 2 bases at V and 6 bases at J, with 10 bases between. CDR3 nucleotide sequence: TGTGCCAGCAGCTTAATCCGCGGCGCTGAAGCTTTCTTT. Translated: CASSLIRGAEAFF.

This sequence joins TRBV7-3 and TRBJ2-3, with a weak D call TRBD1 (5 bases). The length of the CDR3 is 14 residues. Trimming pared 5 bases from V and 4 bases from J, leaving 13 bases between. Germline CDR1 and CDR2: SGHTA and FQGTGA. The CDR3 DNA reads as TGTGCCAGCAGCGAATCCGCCAGGGCAGATACGCAGTATTTT. This sequence encodes CASSESARADTQYF.

This clonotype was counted a few times. This may arise from a read error, as a much more abundant clone is one base away. The chain joins TRBV7-2 to TRBJ2-1; D is possibly TRBD2 (5 bases). V was trimmed by 10 bases and J by 10 bases, leaving 26 bases between them. The germline V gene encodes CDR1 SGHTA and CDR2 FQGNSA. CDR3 length: 15 amino acids. The CDR3 sequence is CTTSFRGSQGREQFF. The DNA of the CDR3 is TGTACCACCAGTTTTCGGGGATCCCAAGGACGCGAGCAGTTCTTC.

The chain recombines TRBV20-1 with TRBJ1-6; 9 positions agree with TRBD1. J was trimmed by 8 bases and V by 6 bases; bases with no gene match: 11. CDR3 size: 15 residues. Per the germline V gene, CDR1 is DFQATT and CDR2 is SNEGSKA (reference sequence). The chain's CDR3 is CSAPTGGFLDSPLHF. The CDR3 bases are TGCAGTGCGCCCACAGGGGGCTTTCTGGATTCACCCCTCCACTTT.

The rearrangement joins TRBV20-1 to TRBJ1-4; D remains unclear. With 3 bases removed from V and 0 bases from J, the gap between germline ends came to 11 bases. CDR3 length equals 15 residues. Looked up from germline, CDR1 is DFQATT and CDR2 is SNEGSKA (reference sequence). CDR3 loop: CSASSGFTTNEKLFF. The CDR3 DNA reads TGCAGTGCTAGTAGCGGTTTTACAACTAATGAAAAACTGTTTTTT.

With respect to this clonotype: The junction departs from the called germline gene at one end, perhaps through a read error. J is TRBJ2-1 and V is TRBV7-7; the match to TRBD2 covers 11 bases. The CDR3 covers 19 residues. From germline, CDR1 is SSHAT and CDR2 FNYEAQ (reference sequence). The CDR3 coding sequence is TGTGCTAGCAGCTTAGAATCTAGCGGGAGGTCCCGCTCCTACAATGAGCAGTTCTTC. Translation: CASSLESSGRSRSYNEQFF.

This clonotype was found a few times. The chain employs TRBV6-5 and TRBJ1-2; 10 bases agree with TRBD1. Trimming removed 6 bases from V and 8 bases from J; junction bases left unmatched: 12. CDR3 size: 15 residues. Germline CDR1 MNHEY, CDR2 SVGAGI. CDR3 residues: CASRQTGGELRGYTF. CDR3 nucleotides: TGTGCCAGCAGACAGACAGGGGGCGAATTAAGAGGCTACACCTTC.

The chain links TRBV10-3 to TRBJ2-5; D could derive from TRBD1 or TRBD2 (6 bases each). The J call could be wrong; TRBJ2-7 is a better fit for the DNA end. Germline-derived CDR1 and CDR2 are ENHRY and SYGVKD. The CDR3 totals 16 residues. The CDR3 loop reads CAISESRAGKGGEQYF. The CDR3 coding sequence is TGTGCCATCAGTGAGTCGAGGGCGGGAAAAGGGGGCGAGCAGTACTTC.

This chain links TRBV6-1 with TRBJ2-2; unclear D gene. CDR3 size: 16 residues. Per germline, CDR1 MNHNS and CDR2 SASEGT. The V end lost 5 bases, the J end lost 4 bases, and 17 bases lay between the germline ends. In nucleotides, the CDR3 is TGTGCCAGCAGTCCAACCCGGGCTACGGGCACCGGGGAGCTGTTTTTT. It is translated as CASSPTRATGTGELFF.

This clonotype was seen only a few times. The chain uses TRBV6-5 and TRBJ2-1; 12 nucleotides agree with TRBD2. The CDR3 extends over 17 amino acids. V dropped 2 bases and J dropped 10; count of bases not matched to a gene: 12. The V gene's germline CDR1 is MNHEY and CDR2 SVGAGI. Written as DNA, the CDR3 is TGTGCCAGCAGTTACATGAGGACTAGCGGGGTCATTGAAGAGCAGTTCTTC. Its translation: CASSYMRTSGVIEEQFF.

J is TRBJ2-5 and V is TRBV3-1; TRBD2 aligns across 13 bases. The CDR3 length is 15 residues. V lost 2 bases to trimming and J lost 5 bases; unmatched junction nucleotides: 2. Per the germline V gene, CDR1 is LGHDT and CDR2 is YNNKEL (reference sequence). The CDR3 here is CASSQRLAGGETQYF. The CDR3 DNA reads as TGTGCCAGCAGCCAACGACTAGCGGGGGGCGAGACCCAGTACTTC.

This chain links TRBV9 with TRBJ2-4; the match to TRBD2 covers 8 bases. The J call is uncertain, as TRBJ2-5 better fits the DNA end. The germline CDR1 and CDR2 sequences are SGDLS and YYNGEE. This CDR3 comprises 13 residues. CDR3 loop: CASKAGEQETQYF. The DNA for the CDR3 is TGTGCCAGCAAAGCGGGGGAGCAAGAGACCCAGTACTTC.

This clonotype was found many times. The chain has TRBV6-2 or TRBV6-3 and TRBJ2-6; D not certain. The CDR3 is made up of 13 amino acids. V dropped 6 bases and J dropped 4 bases, with 7 bases sitting between them. Germline CDR1 reads MNHEY; CDR2 reads SVGEGT. The CDR3 bases are TGTGCCAGCAGCCGAAGCGGGGCCAACGTCCTGACTTTC. Amino acids: CASSRSGANVLTF.

The rearrangement links TRBV7-2 to TRBJ2-7, with D maybe TRBD1 (6 bases). V was clipped by 4 bases and J by 2 bases, with 15 bases between them. Germline values: CDR1 SGHTA, CDR2 FQGNSA. The CDR3 loop spans 15 amino acids. Here the CDR3 DNA reads TGTGCCAGCAGCTCTATGAGGGGGTCGGCCTACGAGCAGTACTTC. As protein: CASSSMRGSAYEQYF.

The V call is TRBV20-1, the J call TRBJ1-1; D is possibly TRBD1 (6 bases). Germline CDR1 and CDR2: DFQATT and SNEGSKA (reference sequence). This CDR3 comprises 14 residues. V dropped 1 base and J dropped 2 bases, with 11 bases sitting between them. The CDR3 bases are TGCAGTGCTAGAGGGACAGCCTCTAACACTGAAGCTTTCTTT. Translating it yields CSARGTASNTEAFF.

The chain carries TRBV6-2 or TRBV6-3 and TRBJ1-5, with D possibly being TRBD1 (5 bases). This CDR3 is built from 13 residues. V was shortened by 6 bases and J by 3 bases, with 9 bases between the two germline ends. Germline values: CDR1 MNHEY, CDR2 SVGEGT. CDR3 protein: CASRRDPNQPQHF. The DNA of the CDR3 is TGTGCCAGCAGACGGGACCCCAATCAGCCCCAGCATTTT.

This clonotype was detected once. V and J are TRBV12-3 or TRBV12-4 and TRBJ2-6; 7 bases line up with TRBD1. The CDR3 is 16 amino acids. J was trimmed by 0 bases and V by 6 bases; bases with no gene match: 5. CDR3 loop: CASRPGQSSGANVLTF. CDR3 DNA: TGTGCCAGCAGGCCGGGACAGAGCTCTGGGGCCAACGTCCTGACTTTC.

This clonotype was recorded a few times. V is TRBV4-2 and J is TRBJ1-2; 8 bases map to TRBD1. The CDR3 is made up of 16 amino acids. The ends lost 4 bases at V and 4 bases at J; junction bases unmatched: 11. Germline V gene sequence: CDR1 LGHNA, CDR2 YNFKEQ. The CDR3: CASSPGQGSSSYGYTF. For the CDR3, the DNA is TGTGCCAGCAGCCCCGGACAGGGATCGAGCTCCTATGGCTACACCTTC.

The chain carries TRBV6-1 and TRBJ2-5, with 9 nucleotides matching TRBD1. The J call may be mistaken, given a closer DNA end match to TRBJ2-7. In germline, CDR1 is MNHNS, CDR2 SASEGT. CDR3 length: 14 amino acids. Here the CDR3 DNA reads TGTGCCAGGATACTACAGGGGGCGGAAAACGAGCAGTACTTC. Translation: CARILQGAENEQYF.

The chain recombines TRBV7-9 with TRBJ2-5, with 8 bases fitting TRBD1. Germline values: CDR1 SEHNR, CDR2 FQNEAQ (reference sequence). This CDR3 has 14 amino acids. The V segment lost 5 bases and the J segment 2 bases; nucleotides outside the gene matches: 4. This chain's CDR3 is CASSRGTGQETQYF. For the CDR3, the DNA is TGTGCCAGCAGCCGAGGGACAGGACAAGAGACCCAGTACTTC.

The chain combines TRBV7-7 with TRBJ2-1; D is ambiguous. The CDR3 has 20 amino acids. Germline V CDR1 and CDR2: SSHAT, FNYEAQ (reference sequence). The germline V and J ends were trimmed by 5 bases and 7 bases, with 33 bases remaining between them. CDR3 protein: CASSQRPMSSLISGWNEQFF. CDR3 coding DNA: TGTGCCAGCAGCCAAAGGCCTATGTCCTCGTTAATTTCAGGATGGAATGAGCAGTTCTTC.